This T cell receptor (beta chain) was captured in a study of blood T cell repertoires in COVID-19. Per the authors' pipeline: From reference gene primer amplification, estimates of nucleated cell counts were derived. Clones were sequenced by immunoSEQ multiplex PCR, and TCRdb holds only the in-frame ones, with some missing. For V, J and clone size, that table is used; D and trimming come from the DNA. The sample lists approximately 89,000 clones, over 80% occurring once. In its sample, this clone was seen a few times. The sequencing input was peripheral blood. The source of this sequence is a woman aged 70 to 79 with active or convalescent COVID-19.

This chain's CDR3 is CASSWAEGTEAFF. The CDR3 coding sequence is TGTGCCAGCAGCTGGGCGGAGGGCACTGAAGCTTTCTTT. The V and J genes are TRBV7-6 and TRBJ1-1; D unclear. There are 13 residues in the CDR3. The V and J ends lost 4 bases and 4 bases respectively, with 10 bases between them. Germline CDR1 is SGHVS and CDR2 is FNYEAQ.